The 23 T cell receptor beta chains in this list originate from one sample, sequenced in a study of beta chain features in type 1 diabetes. Every isolated RNA sample was fully reverse transcribed, so sequencing captured expressed TCRB transcripts. Assay: immunoSEQ multiplex PCR; the TCRdb copy retains only in-frame clones and omits some. The sample has fewer than 650,000 clones, roughly 15% seen once. Sample: naive CD4+ T cells from blood. These receptors came from a young man in good health.

There are a few counts of this clone. The rearrangement uses TRBV28 and TRBJ1-2, with D maybe TRBD1 (5 bases). Germline CDR1 and CDR2: MDHEN and SYDVKM. CDR3 length equals 14 residues. The ends were cut back, 2 bases at V and 2 bases at J, with 9 bases in the middle. In DNA form, the CDR3 reads TGTGCCAGCAGTTTAATAGACAGAAACTATGGCTACACCTTC. Translation gives CASSLIDRNYGYTF.

This chain joins TRBV4-3 and TRBJ2-4; 8 positions agree with TRBD2. Germline trimming cut 0 bases from V and 0 bases from J; bases unmatched to any gene: 16. Germline CDR1 and CDR2: LGHNA and YSLEER. This CDR3 region has 21 residues. CDR3 sequence reads: CASSQEVLRLAGVLAKNIQYF. DNA of the CDR3: TGCGCCAGCAGCCAAGAAGTACTTCGGCTAGCGGGTGTACTAGCCAAAAACATTCAGTACTTC.

The chain recombines TRBV21-1 with TRBJ2-5; the table's D call of TRBD1 was not tested on the DNA. TRBV21-1 constitutes a pseudogene. The CDR3 is 15 amino acids. CDR3 nucleotides: TGTGCCAGCAGCAAAGAGGTGGGGCCCCAAGGGACCCAGTACTTC. Translating it yields CASSKEVGPQGTQYF.

The chain is built from TRBV28 and TRBJ2-7, with TRBD1 identical over 12 bases. There are 15 residues in the CDR3. V lost 5 bases, J lost 5 bases, and 7 bases stayed unmatched. CDR1 and CDR2 (germline): MDHEN, SYDVKM. CDR3 region: CASSVPGTGGNEQYF. In DNA, the CDR3 is TGTGCCAGCAGTGTTCCCGGGACAGGGGGCAACGAGCAGTACTTC.

CDR3 sequence (DNA): TGTGCCACCAGGAGGGACAATTCCTACAATGAGCAGTTCTTC. This translates into CATRRDNSYNEQFF. The chain links TRBV15 to TRBJ2-1, with D perhaps matching TRBD1 (6 bases). Germline V gene sequence: CDR1 LNHNV, CDR2 YYDKDF (reference sequence). The CDR3 runs 14 residues. Trimming removed 6 bases from V and 1 base from J, with 10 bases in between.

The chain links TRBV2 to TRBJ1-5; TRBD1 agrees at 7 bases. CDR3 length equals 15 residues. J was trimmed by 2 bases and V by 5 bases; bases with no gene match: 6. Per germline, CDR1 SNHLY and CDR2 FYNNEI. For the CDR3, the DNA is TGTGCCAGCAGTTACTCTGGACAGGGCAATCAGCCCCAGCATTTT. This sequence encodes CASSYSGQGNQPQHF.

A few counts support this clone. The chain carries TRBV7-2 and TRBJ2-1; no definite D call. Trimming left V 1 base short and J 5 bases short, with 9 bases between. This CDR3 has 14 amino acids. In germline, CDR1 is SGHTA, CDR2 FQGNSA. The CDR3 nucleotides read TGTGCCAGCAGCTTAGTGGCCGGAAACAATGAGCAGTTCTTC. Encoded protein: CASSLVAGNNEQFF.

The CDR3 protein is CASSLTGGERNTIYF. Here the CDR3 DNA reads TGTGCCAGCAGCTTAACAGGGGGAGAGCGAAACACCATATATTTT. The rearrangement uses TRBV7-3 and TRBJ1-3; possibly TRBD1 for D (6 bases). The CDR3 spans 15 residues. CDR1 and CDR2 (germline): SGHTA, FQGTGA. Trimming cost V 0 bases and J 5 bases, with 11 bases left between them.

This clone appeared a few times. V gene TRBV7-2 combines with J gene TRBJ1-5; no clear D. Germline V gene lookup returns CDR1 SGHTA and CDR2 FQGNSA. This CDR3 contains 17 residues. Trimming removed 2 bases from V and 1 base from J, with 15 bases in between. CDR3 region: CASSLSSSGISNQPQHF. The CDR3 DNA is TGTGCCAGCAGCTTAAGCTCGTCGGGAATAAGCAATCAGCCCCAGCATTTT.

This clone occurred a few times. V and J are TRBV4-2 and TRBJ1-2, with unresolved D. The CDR3 spans 14 residues. Per germline, CDR1 LGHNA and CDR2 YNFKEQ. V was shortened by 0 bases and J by 2 bases, with 7 bases between the two germline ends. The CDR3 nucleotides read TGTGCCAGCAGCCAAGACGGAGGAAACTATGGCTACACCTTC. This encodes CASSQDGGNYGYTF.

This clone was picked up a small number of times. The chain employs TRBV5-4 and TRBJ1-5; maybe TRBD1 (6 bases). The CDR3 runs 14 residues. Trimming shortened V by 0 bases and J by 6 bases, and 10 bases separated the two germline ends. Germline assignment: CDR1 SGHNT and CDR2 YYREEE (reference sequence). DNA of the CDR3: TGTGCCAGCAGCTTGGAGGGGGAGAGTCAGCCCCAGCATTTT. It codes for CASSLEGESQPQHF.

The V gene is TRBV19, the J gene TRBJ1-2, with D hard to call. CDR3 length: 12 residues. Trimming removed 9 bases from V and 0 bases from J, with 8 bases in between. Germline CDR1 reads LNHDA; CDR2 reads SQIVND (reference sequence). The CDR3 protein is CASAEANYGYTF. CDR3 DNA: TGTGCCAGCGCAGAAGCTAACTATGGCTACACCTTC.

This clone appeared once. In nucleotides, the CDR3 is TGTGCCAGCAGTTATTCACGGACAGGTTATTCCTACGAGCAGTACTTC. It encodes CASSYSRTGYSYEQYF. V gene TRBV6-6 combines with J gene TRBJ2-7; 7 bases are shared with TRBD1. Germline CDR1 is MNHNY and CDR2 is SVGAGI (reference sequence). This CDR3 is built from 16 residues. The J segment lost 1 base and the V segment lost 3 bases, leaving 9 bases of the junction unmatched.

This clone was seen more than once but under ten times. This chain uses TRBV4-3 with TRBJ2-1; a weak D match, TRBD1 (7 bases). The CDR3 is 22 residues long. The germline gives CDR1 LGHNA, CDR2 YSLEER. V was clipped by 3 bases and J by 0 bases, with 30 bases between them. The CDR3 sequence: CASSQELTQGGTYISSYNEQFF. For the CDR3, the DNA is TGCGCCAGCAGCCAGGAATTGACGCAGGGGGGAACATATATTAGCTCCTACAATGAGCAGTTCTTC.

The rearrangement joins TRBV18 to TRBJ2-3; tentatively, D is TRBD1 (6 bases). The CDR3 extends over 12 amino acids. CDR1 and CDR2 (germline): KGHSH, LQKENI. With 3 bases removed from V and 13 bases from J, the gap between germline ends came to 14 bases. The CDR3 DNA sequence: TGTGCCAGCTCACCTAGTACAGGGCGAGAGTATTTT. Protein: CASSPSTGREYF.

A few counts support this clone. This chain joins TRBV27 and TRBJ2-1; D is unclear. Germline CDR1 is MNHEY and CDR2 is SMNVEV (reference sequence). Trimming removed 3 bases from V and 9 bases from J, with 9 bases in between. The CDR3 spans 12 residues. CDR3 nucleotides: TGTGCCAGCAGTTTCCCGGTGGGTGAGCAGTTCTTC. Residues: CASSFPVGEQFF.

The chain uses TRBV4-3 and TRBJ1-2; TRBD1 matches at 8 bases. The V gene's germline CDR1 is LGHNA and CDR2 YSLEER. J gave up 5 bases and V 0 bases, and 8 bases lay outside the gene matches. The CDR3 loop spans 16 amino acids. The CDR3 nucleotides read TGCGCCAGCAGCCAAGATGGGCAGGGGGCGGTATATGGCTACACCTTC. Translated: CASSQDGQGAVYGYTF.

A few counts support this clone. Other DNA sequences in this specimen translate into the identical CDR3. J is TRBJ2-7 and V is TRBV6-5, with 10 bases lining up with TRBD2. This CDR3 contains 15 residues. J gave up 2 bases and V 0 bases, and 1 base lay outside the gene matches. The germline CDR1 and CDR2 sequences are MNHEY and SVGAGI. CDR3 bases: TGTGCCAGCAGTTACTCCACTAGCGGGGCCTACGAGCAGTACTTC. Translation gives CASSYSTSGAYEQYF.

This clone was detected a few times. The V gene is TRBV7-2, the J gene TRBJ2-3, with 8 nucleotides matching TRBD2. The ends lost 1 base at V and 4 bases at J; junction bases unmatched: 4. This CDR3 is 15 amino acids long. Germline V CDR1 and CDR2: SGHTA, FQGNSA. In DNA form, the CDR3 reads TGTGCCAGCAGCTTAGTCGGGAGGGTGGCAGATACGCAGTATTTT. It yields the protein CASSLVGRVADTQYF. The variable domain in full, completed from reference TRBV7-2 and TRBJ2-3, reads GAGVSQSPSNKVTEKGKDVELRCDPISGHTALYWYRQSLGQGLEFLIYFQGNSAPDKSGLPSDRFSAERTGGSVSTLTIQRTQQEDSAVYLCASSLVGRVADTQYFGPGTRLTVL.

There are a few counts of this clone. This chain uses TRBV4-1 with TRBJ2-7; 8 bases fit TRBD1. The CDR3 runs 15 residues. Germline lookup yields CDR1 MGHRA and CDR2 YSYEKL. V lost 3 bases to trimming and J lost 0 bases; unmatched junction nucleotides: 4. As DNA, the CDR3 is TGCGCCAGCAGCCACGGACAGGGTAGCTCCTACGAGCAGTACTTC. Protein: CASSHGQGSSYEQYF.

The genes are TRBV28 and TRBJ2-1; the match to TRBD2 covers 11 bases. The V and J ends lost 5 bases and 7 bases, in that order; junction bases with no gene match: 7. In germline, CDR1 is MDHEN, CDR2 SYDVKM. The CDR3 covers 15 residues. In DNA form, the CDR3 reads TGTGCCAGCAGTCCCGGGACTAGCGGAGCAAATGAGCAGTTCTTC. This gives the protein CASSPGTSGANEQFF.

In its sample, this clone was seen a few times. The V gene is TRBV4-3, the J gene TRBJ2-3; no reliable D call. Per germline, CDR1 LGHNA and CDR2 YSLEER. Trimming removed 0 bases from V and 6 bases from J, with 13 bases in between. The CDR3 length is 15 residues. This chain's CDR3 is CASSQDPAAGDTQYF. CDR3 DNA: TGCGCCAGCAGCCAAGATCCAGCCGCCGGCGATACGCAGTATTTT.

This chain uses TRBV2 with TRBJ1-4, with 7 bases lining up with TRBD1. V gave up 7 bases and J gave up 8 bases; unmatched junction bases: 7. Germline-derived CDR1 and CDR2 are SNHLY and FYNNEI. The CDR3 totals 13 residues. CDR3 sequence (DNA): TGTGCCAGCAACCGGGACAGTAGGGAAAAACTGTTTTTT. Translating gives CASNRDSREKLFF.